Below, one T cell receptor (beta chain) is given with its context. Its antigen target is currently unknown. No much larger clonotype is one base removed from it; base qualities were not supplied. CDR1 and CDR2 are read off the germline V gene as SGHRS and YFSETQ. Unmatched junction bases come to 6, with V trimmed by 4 bases and J by 3 bases. Including the terminal cysteine and phenylalanine, the CDR3 comprises 14 residues. The DNA shown is the 42-base CDR3, in frame from base 1. This sample is drawn from a study of blood T cell repertoires in COVID-19 (TCRdb year 2020). As for the study more broadly: Samples from collaborators originated in the United States, Italy and Spain and spanned both the acute and convalescent phases of COVID-19. The material from the prospective study consisted of cDNA or gDNA derived from T cells, B-cell-depleted T cells, or PBMCs. The dataset comprised deeply sampled blood TCRbeta repertoires from subjects exposed to, actively infected with, or recovered from COVID-19. The repertoires were released in a freely available public database intended as a resource for research on the immune response to SARS-CoV-2. Samples were obtained from the ongoing ImmuneRACE study (first 160 participants) and from about 1,300 subjects provided by 6 global collaborators. Nearly every sample came with metadata listing a de-identified subject ID, COVID-19 status, age in years and sex. Where available, HLA class I and class II types were taken from metadata supplied by the sample provider and were not determined by assay-based typing.

General conclusions and limits of the study: The quantity of clinical and demographic metadata differed by source and by participant and was supplied without curation.

The immunoSEQ Assay, a bias-controlled multiplex PCR, was used to amplify TCRbeta CDR3 regions from genomic DNA. Per the original workflow: Within the assay, amplification of reference gene primers was used to estimate how many nucleated cells each sample contained. To quantify the absolute abundance of each unique TCRbeta CDR3 rearrangement, sequence reads were collapsed and filtered. For each sample, productive Simpson clonality was calculated as the square root of Simpson's diversity index over productive rearrangements. Entries here come from immuneACCESS through TCRdb and include only in-frame sequences with V and J called. Some clones fail to appear in such tables; in the studies checked, an unresolved V gene covers under half of the shortfall, and the cause of the remainder is unknown. V, J and clone size were drawn from that table, and D and trimming were deduced from the DNA. Counted in this sample were 250,000 or so clones; approximately 86% of them appeared once. The ten largest clones add up to roughly 5% of the sample.

In Seattle, one collaborating source enrolled patients while the infection was active and tracked those patients longitudinally over the course of disease. Each collaborating institution followed its own protocols to collect whole blood in K2EDTA tubes. For TCRbeta analysis, collaborators shipped samples in one of three forms: frozen whole blood, isolated PBMCs, or DNA extracted from either of those sample types. The receptor comes from an older woman with COVID-19, enrolled during active disease. The chain links TRBV5-1 with TRBJ2-7; a stretch of 8 junction bases matches TRBD2. The specimen sequenced was peripheral blood. The CDR3 here reads CASSNLAGSYEQYF. In nucleotides, the sequence is TGCGCCAGCAGCAATCTAGCGGGCAGCTACGAGCAGTACTTC.